This T cell receptor beta chain was captured by sequencing in a study of vaccination and CD4 T cells after COVID-19. Germline CDR1 DFQATT, CDR2 SNEGSKA (reference sequence). The CDR3 loop spans 15 amino acids. Trimming stripped 3 bases from V and 2 bases from J, with 16 bases between. A note on this clonotype: Its cognate antigen is unknown.

As for treatment: approximately 11-day PBMC culture with coronavirus spike peptide pools or control peptides (ViraFEST assay). Cultured CD4+ T-cell DNA underwent Oncomine TCR Beta short-read sequencing. Via MiXCR, TCRdb re-called the PCR reads, giving one row per CDR3 protein. The profile shows 15,000 to 25,000 distinct CDR3 sequences, around 50% of them singletons. The gene calls are TRBV20-1 and TRBJ1-1, with D perhaps matching TRBD1 (5 bases). The origin of this receptor is a human donor who had recovered from COVID-19. The sequencing input was CD4+ T cells from blood, cultured in vitro. The chain's CDR3 is CSARGGGGGNTEAFF. The CDR3 bases are TGCAGTGCTAGGGGTGGGGGAGGAGGAAACACTGAAGCTTTCTTT.